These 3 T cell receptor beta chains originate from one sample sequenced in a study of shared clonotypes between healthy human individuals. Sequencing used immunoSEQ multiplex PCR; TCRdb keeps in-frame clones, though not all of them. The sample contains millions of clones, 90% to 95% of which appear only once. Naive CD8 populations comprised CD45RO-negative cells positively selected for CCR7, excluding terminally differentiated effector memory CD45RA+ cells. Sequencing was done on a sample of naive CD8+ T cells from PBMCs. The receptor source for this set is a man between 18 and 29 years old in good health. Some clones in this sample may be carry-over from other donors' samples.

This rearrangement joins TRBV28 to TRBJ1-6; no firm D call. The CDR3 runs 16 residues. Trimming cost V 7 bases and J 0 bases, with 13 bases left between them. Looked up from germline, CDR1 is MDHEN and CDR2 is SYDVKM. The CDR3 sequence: CASIPVSRSYNSPLHF. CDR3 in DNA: TGTGCCAGCATCCCGGTTAGTCGCTCCTATAATTCACCCCTCCACTTT.

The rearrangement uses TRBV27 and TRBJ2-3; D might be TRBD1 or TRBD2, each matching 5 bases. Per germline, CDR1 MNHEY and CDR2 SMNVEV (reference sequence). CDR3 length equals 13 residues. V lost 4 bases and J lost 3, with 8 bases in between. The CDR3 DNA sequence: TGTGCCAGCAGTTCGGGGCCAACAGATACGCAGTATTTT. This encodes CASSSGPTDTQYF.

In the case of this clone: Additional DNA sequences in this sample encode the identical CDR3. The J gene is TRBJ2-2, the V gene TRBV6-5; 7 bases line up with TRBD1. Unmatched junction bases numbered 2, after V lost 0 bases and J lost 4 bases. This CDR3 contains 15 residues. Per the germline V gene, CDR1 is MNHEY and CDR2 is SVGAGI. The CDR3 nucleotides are TGTGCCAGCAGTTACTCCCGACAGGGCACCGGGGAGCTGTTTTTT. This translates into CASSYSRQGTGELFF.